Listed below are T cell receptor beta chains from one sample, sequenced in a study of regulatory T cells in long-lasting Graves disease. Via MiXCR, TCRdb re-called the multiplex PCR reads, giving one row per CDR3 protein. Among a few hundred thousand distinct CDR3 sequences listed, roughly a quarter were seen once. This material consisted of peripheral blood mononuclear cells (PBMCs), taken when the disease was refractory, from a patient treated with antithyroid drugs. All receptors come from a female donor with Graves disease. Each CDR3 is given with its conserved first and last residue.

v_call cdr3_aa
TRBV7-9 CASSLEGRIVEQYF
TRBV7-2 CASGLVMGGQGHEQYF
TRBV7-9 CASSLPGTGVPYEQYF
TRBV6-1 CASSEGQGDGKTQCF
TRBV5-1 CASSLGGQRNTEAFF
TRBV12-3/TRBV12-4 CASSPFTGGTGELFF
TRBV20-1 CSARDQPEQYF
TRBV7-2 CASTDRERGSYEQYF
TRBV10-3 CAISESRQRLNTEAFF
TRBV20-1 CSARARTAPQETQYF
TRBV28 CASFSVFRTESSYNEQFF
TRBV3-1 CASSLGQWGSYEQYF
TRBV28 CASSLTGTYEQYF
TRBV7-8 CASSPFSYEQYF
TRBV12-3/TRBV12-4 CASSFRQSNTEAFF
TRBV2 CASSEVPGAGTQYF
TRBV19 CASTRDTRGTEAFF
TRBV6-1 CATAMNTEAFF
TRBV6-1 CASSLAYRGSTDTQYF
TRBV11-2 CASSPSTGLSYEQYF
TRBV20-1 CSALAAVGKNIQYF
TRBV20-1 CSASSRTGSQETQYF
TRBV6-1 CASGATGSTLHF
TRBV5-1 CASSPSGLTRGTGELFF
TRBV9 CASSVGGTMSQETQYF